Presented here are 18 T cell receptor beta chains from one specimen sequenced in a study of long-term antiretroviral therapy in people with HIV. Running of the v3.0 immunoSEQ assay took place at survey level. Data came from immunoSEQ multiplex PCR; TCRdb stores just in-frame clones and leaves some out. The profile shows roughly 28,000 clones, roughly 92% of them singletons. The sequencing used unsorted PBMCs, collected 6.2 years after starting antiretroviral therapy. The receptors originated from a man aged 40-49 years with HIV.

The rearrangement links TRBV11-2 to TRBJ1-3; D is unresolved. Germline CDR1 is SGHAT and CDR2 is FQNNGV. The CDR3 totals 14 residues. Trimming cost V 5 bases and J 0 bases, with 8 bases left between them. The CDR3 DNA sequence: TGTGCCAGCAGCCCGGGCCACTCTGGAAACACCATATATTTT. It is translated as CASSPGHSGNTIYF.

This clone was seen once. V and J are TRBV25-1 and TRBJ2-3, with D possibly matching TRBD1 (5 bases). Germline V gene sequence: CDR1 MGHDK, CDR2 SYGVNS. V was shortened by 7 bases and J by 2 bases, with 13 bases between the two germline ends. The CDR3 is 14 residues long. CDR3 bases: TGTGCCAGCATGTCAGGGCGACTCACAGATACGCAGTATTTT. It translates to CASMSGRLTDTQYF.

This clone has a single count. The chain is built from TRBV5-4 and TRBJ2-1, with a weak D call TRBD1 (5 bases). The CDR3 is made up of 11 amino acids. Deletions cut 6 bases from V and 5 bases from J, with 6 bases between. Germline V gene sequence: CDR1 SGHNT, CDR2 YYREEE (reference sequence). DNA for the CDR3: TGTGCCAGCACGGACAACAATGAGCAGTTCTTC. This codes for CASTDNNEQFF.

The J gene is TRBJ2-7, the V gene TRBV6-5, with a weak D call TRBD1 (6 bases). The CDR3 has 13 amino acids. V was clipped by 5 bases and J by 4 bases, with 12 bases between them. Germline loops: CDR1 MNHEY, CDR2 SVGAGI. The CDR3 nucleotides are TGTGCCAGCAGTAGAACAGGGTATTACGAGCAGTACTTC. Protein sequence: CASSRTGYYEQYF.

This clone came up a few times. The chain links TRBV9 to TRBJ1-4; D call uncertain. The length of the CDR3 is 15 residues. Germline V gene lookup returns CDR1 SGDLS and CDR2 YYNGEE. Trimming shortened V by 0 bases and J by 4 bases, and 10 bases separated the two germline ends. CDR3 region: CASSVGAGFNEKLFF. The CDR3 bases are TGTGCCAGCAGCGTAGGCGCAGGATTTAATGAAAAACTGTTTTTT.

This rearrangement joins TRBV7-6 to TRBJ2-3, with 8 bases aligning to TRBD2. CDR1 SGHVS and CDR2 FNYEAQ come from the germline V gene. CDR3 size: 16 residues. V shed 1 base, J shed 2 bases, and the junction held 5 bases outside the gene matches. The CDR3 sequence is CASSLVPAGVTDTQYF. The CDR3 DNA follows: TGTGCCAGCAGCTTAGTCCCAGCGGGGGTCACAGATACGCAGTATTTT.

The chain combines TRBV2 with TRBJ1-1; no firm D call. The germline gives CDR1 SNHLY, CDR2 FYNNEI. This CDR3 spans 14 amino acids. V lost 1 base to trimming and J lost 3 bases, with 9 bases between them. The CDR3 loop reads CASSEGDGYTEAFF. In DNA, the CDR3 is TGTGCCAGCAGTGAAGGGGATGGGTACACTGAAGCTTTCTTT. The whole variable domain, remainder taken from reference TRBV2 and TRBJ1-1, is EPEVTQTPSHQVTQMGQEVILRCVPISNHLYFYWYRQILGQKVEFLVSFYNNEISEKSEIFDDQFSVERPDGSNFTLKIRSTKLEDSAMYFCASSEGDGYTEAFFGQGTRLTVV.

The chain recombines TRBV6-6 with TRBJ2-1; the match to TRBD1 covers 10 bases. J lost 8 bases, V lost 5 bases, and 6 bases had no gene match. The CDR3 loop spans 14 amino acids. Germline V gene lookup returns CDR1 MNHNY and CDR2 SVGAGI (reference sequence). CDR3: CASSLRDRGDEQFF. Written as DNA, the CDR3 is TGTGCCAGCAGTCTCCGGGACAGGGGCGATGAGCAGTTCTTC.

The rearrangement uses TRBV6-5 and TRBJ1-6; 7 nucleotides agree with TRBD1. Germline V gene lookup returns CDR1 MNHEY and CDR2 SVGAGI. This CDR3 comprises 16 residues. V was pared by 4 bases and J by 7 bases, with 10 bases of the junction left unmatched. The CDR3 is CASSSVGQSGNSPLHF. The CDR3 bases are TGTGCCAGCAGTTCAGTGGGACAGAGTGGGAATTCACCCCTCCACTTT.

The chain uses TRBV9 and TRBJ2-7, with 10 bases matching TRBD1. Germline V gives CDR1 SGDLS, CDR2 YYNGEE. V lost 2 bases, J lost 4 bases, and 3 bases stayed unmatched. CDR3 length: 14 amino acids. This chain's CDR3 is CASSVGTGVYEQYF. The CDR3 DNA reads TGTGCCAGCAGCGTTGGGACAGGGGTTTACGAGCAGTACTTC.

The chain carries TRBV14 and TRBJ2-2; D could derive from TRBD1 or TRBD2 (5 bases each). The CDR3 totals 14 residues. CDR1 is SGHDN and CDR2 is FVKESK in the germline V gene. V was clipped by 4 bases and J by 5 bases, with 11 bases between them. Written as DNA, the CDR3 is TGTGCCAGCAGCCGGGGACCTCATACCGGGGAGCTGTTTTTT. Encoded protein: CASSRGPHTGELFF.

The chain recombines TRBV7-9 with TRBJ2-5, with 7 bases matching TRBD1. Per germline, CDR1 SEHNR and CDR2 FQNEAQ (reference sequence). The CDR3 consists of 15 residues. Germline trimming cut 5 bases from V and 1 base from J; bases unmatched to any gene: 7. The CDR3 region is CASSRPTGTQETQYF. CDR3 DNA sequence: TGTGCCAGCAGCAGGCCGACAGGGACCCAAGAGACCCAGTACTTC.

The V and J genes are TRBV6-5 and TRBJ1-4, with D tentatively TRBD1 (6 bases). V lost 4 bases, J lost 0 bases, and 12 bases lay in between. This CDR3 is 16 amino acids long. CDR1 and CDR2 (germline): MNHEY, SVGAGI. In DNA, the CDR3 is TGTGCCAGCAGTTCCAGGGGAGTTGCAACTAATGAAAAACTGTTTTTT. The encoded protein is CASSSRGVATNEKLFF.

The chain recombines TRBV5-4 with TRBJ1-1; D unresolved. The CDR3 contains 14 residues. V gave up 2 bases and J gave up 0 bases, with 8 bases separating them. The germline gives CDR1 SGHNT, CDR2 YYREEE (reference sequence). The CDR3 DNA follows: TGTGCCAGCAGCTTATTCAGCCTGAACACTGAAGCTTTCTTT. This codes for CASSLFSLNTEAFF. Full variable domain (missing parts from reference TRBV5-4 and TRBJ1-1): ETGVTQSPTHLIKTRGQQVTLRCSSQSGHNTVSWYQQALGQGPQFIFQYYREEENGRGNFPPRFSGLQFPNYSSELNVNALELDDSALYLCASSLFSLNTEAFFGQGTRLTVV.

This clone has only one observation. The V call is TRBV7-3, the J call TRBJ2-2, with TRBD1 matching over 8 bases. The V gene end was trimmed by 5 bases and the J gene end by 6 bases; junction bases not matched to a gene: 2. The CDR3 has 13 amino acids. Germline V CDR1 and CDR2: SGHTA, FQGTGA. The CDR3 nucleotides read TGTGCCAGCAGCCAACAGGGGGCCGGGGAGCTGTTTTTT. Amino acid sequence: CASSQQGAGELFF.

This chain connects TRBV11-3 to TRBJ2-7; D is possibly TRBD1 (6 bases). Germline V gene lookup returns CDR1 SGHNT and CDR2 YENEEA. Trimming removed 8 bases at V and 5 bases at J, with 19 bases between. The CDR3 runs to 14 residues. In DNA form, the CDR3 reads TGTGCCAGCTCCGCCAGGGGAAGAAAGGACGAGCAGTACTTC. It yields the protein CASSARGRKDEQYF. Full variable domain (rest looked up from reference TRBV11-3 and TRBJ2-7): EAGVVQSPRYKIIEKKQPVAFWCNPISGHNTLYWYLQNLGQGPELLIRYENEEAVDDSQLPKDRFSAERLKGVDSTLKIQPAELGDSAVYLCASSARGRKDEQYFGPGTRLTVT.

V usage is TRBV11-2 and J usage is TRBJ2-7; 7 nucleotides align to TRBD1. The CDR3 covers 14 residues. Germline loops: CDR1 SGHAT, CDR2 FQNNGV. V gave up 7 bases and J gave up 6 bases; unmatched junction bases: 12. CDR3 protein: CASTRGQEVSEQYF. The CDR3 DNA is TGTGCCAGCACCCGAGGACAGGAGGTTTCCGAGCAGTACTTC. Using reference TRBV11-2 and TRBJ2-7 for the parts outside the CDR3, the full variable domain is EAGVAQSPRYKIIEKRQSVAFWCNPISGHATLYWYQQILGQGPKLLIQFQNNGVVDDSQLPKDRFSAERLKGVDSTLKIQPAKLEDSAVYLCASTRGQEVSEQYFGPGTRLTVT.

This chain links TRBV29-1 with TRBJ2-7; 7 bases align to TRBD2. Germline V CDR1 and CDR2: SQVTM, ANQGSEA. V lost 4 bases to trimming and J lost 0 bases; unmatched junction nucleotides: 0. The CDR3 runs to 12 residues. The CDR3 nucleotides are TGCAGCGTTGGGACTAGCTCCTACGAGCAGTACTTC. This sequence encodes CSVGTSSYEQYF.